This TCR beta chain was profiled in a study of T cell repertoires in cytomegalovirus infection. As to this clonotype: The antigen is not known.

This CDR3 comprises 16 residues. Per the germline V gene, CDR1 is MGHRA and CDR2 is YSYEKL. Trimming removed 0 bases at V and 0 bases at J, with 11 bases between. TCRdb reprocessed the reads with MiXCR, giving one entry per CDR3 protein. The table lists about 89,000 distinct CDR3 sequences, around 32% of them singletons. Regarding the study as a whole: Of the TCR beta families, the public ones yielded a cumulative frequency that identified carriers of CMV plus the relevant HLA. Dominating the ex vivo response were TCR beta clonotypes that were CMV-specific and HLA-C-restricted.

This sequence joins TRBV4-1 and TRBJ1-1; tentative D call: TRBD1 (5 bases). The receptor was derived from a human donor in good health (CMV status not recorded). Some clones in this sample may be carry-over from other donors' samples. This specimen consisted of CD8+ T cells from cultured PBMCs, obtained from culture after CMV antigen stimulation. The CDR3 DNA is TGCGCCAGCAGCCAAGAACGGGGCAGGGTGAACACTGAAGCTTTCTTT. Protein product: CASSQERGRVNTEAFF.